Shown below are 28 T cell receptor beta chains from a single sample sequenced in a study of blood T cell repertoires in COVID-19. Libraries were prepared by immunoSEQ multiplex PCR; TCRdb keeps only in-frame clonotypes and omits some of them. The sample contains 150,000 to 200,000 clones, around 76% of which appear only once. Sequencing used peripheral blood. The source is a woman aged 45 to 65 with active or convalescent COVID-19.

Here the CDR3 reads CASRGQVLGYTF. CDR3 nucleotides: TGTGCCAGCAGGGGACAGGTATTAGGCTACACCTTC. The V call is TRBV6-5, the J call TRBJ1-2; the match to TRBD1 covers 8 bases. Per the germline V gene, CDR1 is MNHEY and CDR2 is SVGAGI. The CDR3 loop spans 12 amino acids. V dropped 6 bases and J dropped 8; count of bases not matched to a gene: 5.

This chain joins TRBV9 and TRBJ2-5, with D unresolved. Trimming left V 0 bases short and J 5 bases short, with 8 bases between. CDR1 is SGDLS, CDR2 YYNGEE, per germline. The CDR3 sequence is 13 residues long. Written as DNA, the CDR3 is TGTGCCAGCAGCGTAGGAGAGTACGAGACCCAGTACTTC. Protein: CASSVGEYETQYF.

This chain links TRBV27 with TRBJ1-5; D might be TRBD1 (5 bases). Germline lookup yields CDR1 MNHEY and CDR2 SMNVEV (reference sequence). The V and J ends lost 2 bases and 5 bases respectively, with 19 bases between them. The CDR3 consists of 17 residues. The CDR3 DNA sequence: TGTGCCAGCAGTTTAGGGGCGGGGGGTCGCCTTTATCAGCCCCAGCATTTT. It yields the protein CASSLGAGGRLYQPQHF.

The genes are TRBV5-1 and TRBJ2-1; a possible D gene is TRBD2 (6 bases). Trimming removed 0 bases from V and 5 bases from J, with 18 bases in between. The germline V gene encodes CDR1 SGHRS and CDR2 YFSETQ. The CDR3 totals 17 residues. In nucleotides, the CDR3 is TGCGCCAGCAGCTTGGCCGGGGCGGGAAACCCCCACAATGAGCAGTTCTTC. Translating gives CASSLAGAGNPHNEQFF.

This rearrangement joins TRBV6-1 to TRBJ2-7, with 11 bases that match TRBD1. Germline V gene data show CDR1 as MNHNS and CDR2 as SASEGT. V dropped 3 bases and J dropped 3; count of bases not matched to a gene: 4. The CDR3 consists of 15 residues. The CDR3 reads CASSEAGTGGYEQYF. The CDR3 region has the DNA TGTGCCAGCAGTGAGGCCGGGACAGGGGGCTACGAGCAGTACTTC.

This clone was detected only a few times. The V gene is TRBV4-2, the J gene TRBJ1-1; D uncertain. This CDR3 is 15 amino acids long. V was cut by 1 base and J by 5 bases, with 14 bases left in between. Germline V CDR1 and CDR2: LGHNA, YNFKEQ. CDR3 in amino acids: CASSQAGSTRTEAFF. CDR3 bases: TGTGCCAGCAGCCAAGCGGGATCGACGAGGACTGAAGCTTTCTTT.

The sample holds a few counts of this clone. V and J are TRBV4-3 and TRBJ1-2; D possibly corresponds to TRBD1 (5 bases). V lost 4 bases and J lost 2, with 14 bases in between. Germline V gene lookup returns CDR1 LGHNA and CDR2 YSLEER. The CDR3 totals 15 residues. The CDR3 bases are TGCGCCAGCAGCCGGGGGGATGGGGGAAACTATGGCTACACCTTC. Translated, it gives CASSRGDGGNYGYTF.

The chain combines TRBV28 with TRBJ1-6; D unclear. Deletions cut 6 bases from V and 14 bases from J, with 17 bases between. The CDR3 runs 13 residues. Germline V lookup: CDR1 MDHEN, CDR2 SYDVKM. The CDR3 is CASSKQPDMALHF. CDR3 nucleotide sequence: TGTGCCAGCAGCAAACAGCCCGACATGGCCCTCCACTTT.

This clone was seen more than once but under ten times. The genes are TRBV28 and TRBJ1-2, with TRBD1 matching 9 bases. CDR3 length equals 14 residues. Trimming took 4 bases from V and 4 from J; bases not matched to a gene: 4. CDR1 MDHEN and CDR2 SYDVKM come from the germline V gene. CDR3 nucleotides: TGTGCCAGCAGTTCGGGACAGGGCGGCTATGGCTACACCTTC. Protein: CASSSGQGGYGYTF.

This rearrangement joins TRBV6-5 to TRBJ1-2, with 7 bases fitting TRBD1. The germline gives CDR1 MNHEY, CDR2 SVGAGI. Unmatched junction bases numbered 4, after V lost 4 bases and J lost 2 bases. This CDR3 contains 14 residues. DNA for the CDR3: TGTGCCAGCAGTTCCCCGACAGGGAACTATGGCTACACCTTC. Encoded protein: CASSSPTGNYGYTF.

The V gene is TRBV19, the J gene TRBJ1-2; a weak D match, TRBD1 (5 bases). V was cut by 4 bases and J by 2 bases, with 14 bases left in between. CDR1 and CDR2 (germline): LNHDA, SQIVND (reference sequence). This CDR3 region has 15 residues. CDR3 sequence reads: CASSNLTVLNYGYTF. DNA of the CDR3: TGTGCCAGTAGTAACCTGACAGTTTTAAACTATGGCTACACCTTC.

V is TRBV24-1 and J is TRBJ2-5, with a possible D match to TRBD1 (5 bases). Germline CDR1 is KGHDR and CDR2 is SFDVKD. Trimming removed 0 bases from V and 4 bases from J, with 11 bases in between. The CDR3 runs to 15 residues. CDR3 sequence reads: CATSDLTQGSETQYF. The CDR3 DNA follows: TGTGCCACCAGTGATTTGACCCAGGGATCAGAGACCCAGTACTTC.

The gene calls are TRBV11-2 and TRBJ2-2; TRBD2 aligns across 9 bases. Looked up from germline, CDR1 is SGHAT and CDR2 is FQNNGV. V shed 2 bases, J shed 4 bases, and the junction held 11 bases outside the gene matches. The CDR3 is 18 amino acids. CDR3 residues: CASSLRRGGAPGTGELFF. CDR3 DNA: TGTGCCAGCAGCTTAAGACGCGGGGGGGCCCCGGGCACCGGGGAGCTGTTTTTT. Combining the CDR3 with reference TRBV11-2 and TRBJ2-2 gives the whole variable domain EAGVAQSPRYKIIEKRQSVAFWCNPISGHATLYWYQQILGQGPKLLIQFQNNGVVDDSQLPKDRFSAERLKGVDSTLKIQPAKLEDSAVYLCASSLRRGGAPGTGELFFGEGSRLTVL.

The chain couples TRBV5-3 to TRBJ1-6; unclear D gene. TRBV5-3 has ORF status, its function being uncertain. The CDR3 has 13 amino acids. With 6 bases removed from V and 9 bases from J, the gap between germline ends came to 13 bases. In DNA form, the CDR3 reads TGTGCCAGAAAGTCCGCCCGCGGTTCACCCCTCCACTTT. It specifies CARKSARGSPLHF.

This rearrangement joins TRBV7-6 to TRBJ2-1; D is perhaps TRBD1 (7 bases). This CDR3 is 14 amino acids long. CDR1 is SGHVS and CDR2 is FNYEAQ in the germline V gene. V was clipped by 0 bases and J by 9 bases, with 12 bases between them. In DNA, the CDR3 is TGTGCCAGCAGCTTAGCCAGGGGGGTAGGTGAGCAGTTCTTC. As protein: CASSLARGVGEQFF.

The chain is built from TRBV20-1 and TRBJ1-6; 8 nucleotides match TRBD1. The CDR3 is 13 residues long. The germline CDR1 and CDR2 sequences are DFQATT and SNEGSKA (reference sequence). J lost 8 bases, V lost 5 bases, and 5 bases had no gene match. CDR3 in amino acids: CSARGQGDSPLHF. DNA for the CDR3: TGCAGTGCTCGTGGACAGGGAGATTCACCCCTCCACTTT.

CDR3 nucleotides: TGTGCCAGCAGCTTACTCGACGCAGCGGGGAATGAGCAGTTCTTC. Encoded protein: CASSLLDAAGNEQFF. This chain connects TRBV7-2 to TRBJ2-1, with 7 bases matching TRBD2. V was clipped by 2 bases and J by 7 bases; unmatched bases: 8. The CDR3 spans 15 residues. In germline, CDR1 is SGHTA, CDR2 FQGNSA.

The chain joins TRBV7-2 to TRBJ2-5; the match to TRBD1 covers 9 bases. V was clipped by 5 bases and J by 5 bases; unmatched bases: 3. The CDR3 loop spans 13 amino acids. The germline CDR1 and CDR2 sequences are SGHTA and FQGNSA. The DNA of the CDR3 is TGTGCCAGCAGCCGGGACAGGGACGAGACCCAGTACTTC. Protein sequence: CASSRDRDETQYF.

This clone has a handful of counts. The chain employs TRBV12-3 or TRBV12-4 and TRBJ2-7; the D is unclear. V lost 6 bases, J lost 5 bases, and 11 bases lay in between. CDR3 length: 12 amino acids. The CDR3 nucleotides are TGTGCCAGCAGCCTTGGGCCTCACGAGCAGTACTTC. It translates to CASSLGPHEQYF.

CDR3: CASSSRRGYEQYF. CDR3 sequence (DNA): TGTGCCAGCAGTTCGCGAAGAGGCTACGAGCAGTACTTC. The chain has TRBV6-5 and TRBJ2-7; D gene uncertain. CDR1 is MNHEY and CDR2 is SVGAGI in the germline V gene. The CDR3 loop spans 13 amino acids. V lost 4 bases and J 3 bases, leaving 10 bases between the germline ends.

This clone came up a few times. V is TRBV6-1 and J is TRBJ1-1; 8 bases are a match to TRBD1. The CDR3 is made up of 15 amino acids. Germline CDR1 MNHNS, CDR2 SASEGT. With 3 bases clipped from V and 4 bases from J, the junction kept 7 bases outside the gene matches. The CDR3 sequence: CASSDHRGTTTEAFF. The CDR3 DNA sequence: TGTGCCAGCAGTGACCACAGGGGGACGACCACTGAAGCTTTCTTT.

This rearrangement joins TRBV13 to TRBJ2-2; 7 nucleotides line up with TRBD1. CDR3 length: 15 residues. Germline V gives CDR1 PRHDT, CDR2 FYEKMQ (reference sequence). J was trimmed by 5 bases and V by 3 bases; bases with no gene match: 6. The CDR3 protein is CASSFDRAGTGELFF. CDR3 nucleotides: TGTGCCAGCAGCTTTGACAGGGCTGGGACCGGGGAGCTGTTTTTT.

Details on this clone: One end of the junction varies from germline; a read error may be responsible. The CDR3 region is CASSLQGKETQYF. CDR3 nucleotides: TGTGCTAGCAGCTTACAGGGGAAGGAGACCCAGTACTTC. The rearrangement uses TRBV7-7 and TRBJ2-5; 7 nucleotides match TRBD1. The length of the CDR3 is 13 residues. CDR1 is SSHAT and CDR2 is FNYEAQ in the germline V gene (reference sequence).

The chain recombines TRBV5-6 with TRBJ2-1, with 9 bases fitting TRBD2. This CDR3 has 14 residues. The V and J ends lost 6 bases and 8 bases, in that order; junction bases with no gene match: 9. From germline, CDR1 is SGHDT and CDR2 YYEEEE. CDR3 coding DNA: TGTGCCAGCAATGGACTAGCGCCCTATGATGAGCAGTTCTTC. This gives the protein CASNGLAPYDEQFF.

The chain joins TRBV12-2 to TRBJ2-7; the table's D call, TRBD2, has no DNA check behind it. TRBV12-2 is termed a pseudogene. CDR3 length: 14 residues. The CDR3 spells CASRWPSGAYEQYF. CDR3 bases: TGTGCAAGTCGCTGGCCTAGCGGGGCCTACGAGCAGTACTTC.

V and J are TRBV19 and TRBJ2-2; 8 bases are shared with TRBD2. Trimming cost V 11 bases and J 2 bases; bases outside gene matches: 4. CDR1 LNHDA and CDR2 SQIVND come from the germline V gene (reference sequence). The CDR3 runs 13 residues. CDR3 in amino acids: CASGTRNTGELFF. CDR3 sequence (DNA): TGTGCCTCCGGGACTAGAAACACCGGGGAGCTGTTTTTT.

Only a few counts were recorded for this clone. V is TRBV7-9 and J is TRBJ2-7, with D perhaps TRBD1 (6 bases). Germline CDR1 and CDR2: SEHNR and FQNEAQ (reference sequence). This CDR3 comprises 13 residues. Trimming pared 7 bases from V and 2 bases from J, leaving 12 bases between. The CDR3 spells CASNRPGAYEQYF. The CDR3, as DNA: TGTGCCAGCAACCGACCAGGGGCCTACGAGCAGTACTTC.

The CDR3 coding sequence is TGTGCCACCAGCAGAGATCCCCCAGGACAGGGACGGAACACCGGGGAGCTGTTTTTT. As protein: CATSRDPPGQGRNTGELFF. The gene calls are TRBV15 and TRBJ2-2; 8 nucleotides line up with TRBD1. This CDR3 contains 19 residues. J gave up 1 base and V 0 bases, and 10 bases lay outside the gene matches. CDR1 and CDR2 (germline): LNHNV, YYDKDF (reference sequence).